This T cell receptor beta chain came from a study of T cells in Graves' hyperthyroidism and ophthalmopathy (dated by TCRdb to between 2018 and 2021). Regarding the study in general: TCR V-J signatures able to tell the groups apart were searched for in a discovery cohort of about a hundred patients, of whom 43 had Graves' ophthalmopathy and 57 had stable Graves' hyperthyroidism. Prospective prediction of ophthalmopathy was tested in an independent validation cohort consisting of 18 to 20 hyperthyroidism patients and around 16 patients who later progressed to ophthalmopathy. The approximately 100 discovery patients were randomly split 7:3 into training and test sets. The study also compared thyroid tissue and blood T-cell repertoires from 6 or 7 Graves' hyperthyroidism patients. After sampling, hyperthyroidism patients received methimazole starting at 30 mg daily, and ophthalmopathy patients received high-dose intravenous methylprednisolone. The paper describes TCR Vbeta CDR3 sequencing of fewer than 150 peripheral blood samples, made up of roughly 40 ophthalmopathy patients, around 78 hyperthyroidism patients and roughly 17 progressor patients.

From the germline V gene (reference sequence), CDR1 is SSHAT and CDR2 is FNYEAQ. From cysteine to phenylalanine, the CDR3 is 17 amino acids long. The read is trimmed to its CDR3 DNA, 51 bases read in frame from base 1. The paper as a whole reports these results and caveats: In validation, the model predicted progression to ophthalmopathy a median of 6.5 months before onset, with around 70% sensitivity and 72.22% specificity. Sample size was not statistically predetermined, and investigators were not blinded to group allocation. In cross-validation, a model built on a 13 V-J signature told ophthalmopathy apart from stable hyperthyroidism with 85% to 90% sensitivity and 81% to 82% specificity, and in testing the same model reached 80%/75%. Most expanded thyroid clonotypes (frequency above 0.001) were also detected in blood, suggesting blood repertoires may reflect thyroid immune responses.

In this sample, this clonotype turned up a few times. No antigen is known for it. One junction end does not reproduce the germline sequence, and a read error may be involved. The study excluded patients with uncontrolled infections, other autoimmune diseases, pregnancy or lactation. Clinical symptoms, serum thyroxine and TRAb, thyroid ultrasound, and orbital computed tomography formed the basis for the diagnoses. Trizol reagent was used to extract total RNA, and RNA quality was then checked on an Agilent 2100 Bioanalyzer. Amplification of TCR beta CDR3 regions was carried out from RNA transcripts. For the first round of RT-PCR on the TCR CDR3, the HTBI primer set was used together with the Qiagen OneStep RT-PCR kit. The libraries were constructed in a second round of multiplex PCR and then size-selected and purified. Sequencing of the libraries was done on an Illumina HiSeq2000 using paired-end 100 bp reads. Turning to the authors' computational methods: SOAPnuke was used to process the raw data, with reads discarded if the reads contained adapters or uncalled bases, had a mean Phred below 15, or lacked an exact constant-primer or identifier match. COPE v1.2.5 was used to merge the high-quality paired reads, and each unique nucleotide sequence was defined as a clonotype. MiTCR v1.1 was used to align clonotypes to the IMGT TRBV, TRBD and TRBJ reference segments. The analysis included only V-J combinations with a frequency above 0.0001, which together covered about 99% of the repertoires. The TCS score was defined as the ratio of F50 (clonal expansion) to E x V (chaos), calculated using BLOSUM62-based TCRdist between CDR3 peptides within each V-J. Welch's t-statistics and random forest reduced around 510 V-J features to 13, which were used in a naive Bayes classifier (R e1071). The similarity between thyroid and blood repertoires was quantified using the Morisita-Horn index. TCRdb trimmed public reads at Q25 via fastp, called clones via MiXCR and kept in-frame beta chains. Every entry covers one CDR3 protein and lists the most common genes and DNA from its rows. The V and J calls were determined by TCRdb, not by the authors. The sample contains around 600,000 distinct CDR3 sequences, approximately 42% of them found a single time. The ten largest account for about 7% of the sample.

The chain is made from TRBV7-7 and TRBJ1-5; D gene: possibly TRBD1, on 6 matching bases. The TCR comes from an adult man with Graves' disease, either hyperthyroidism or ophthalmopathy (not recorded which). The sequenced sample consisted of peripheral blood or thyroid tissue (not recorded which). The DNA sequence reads TGTGCTAGCAGCCCCGATCGGGGGCGCGGTGGCAATCAGCCCCAGCATTTT. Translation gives CASSPDRGRGGNQPQHF.